This T cell receptor beta chain was sequenced for a study of CD8 T cells in Susac syndrome (dated by TCRdb to the late 2010s). A note on the overall study: Repertoire sequencing was used to test whether CD8+ T cell activation and differentiation in Susac syndrome was antigen driven. What the work shows at the level of the full study, not this receptor alone: The number of individuals in the TCR sequencing and HLA analysis was acknowledged as relatively small.

The CDR3 has 13 amino acids, counting the end cysteine and phenylalanine. The only DNA kept is the CDR3, 39 bases in frame from the first base. CDR1 and CDR2, looked up from the germline V gene (reference sequence), are SEHNR and FQNEAQ. V loses 0 bases, J loses 10 bases, and the germline ends lie 10 bases apart. As to this clonotype: No antigen is known for it. The record has no base qualities; no much larger clone is one base away.

Peripheral blood CD8+ and CD4+ T cells from healthy donors, Susac syndrome patients and multiple sclerosis patients were profiled by high-throughput TCR beta sequencing. Multiple sclerosis controls were treatment-naive patients with stable or active relapsing-remitting disease fulfilling revised McDonald criteria. Bulk CD8+ and CD4+ T cells were purified by magnetic negative isolation, whereas CD8+ TEMRA cells were enriched by FACS. Blood was collected in EDTA tubes and processed within 24 hours, with PBMCs isolated through density gradient centrifugation. PBMCs intended for TCR sequencing were cryopreserved in liquid nitrogen and were subsequently thawed in a 37 degrees C water bath. The sorted or isolated CD4+, CD8+ and CD8+ TEMRA cells had a purity of 90% or higher. RNA was extracted with the RNeasy kit and roughly 0.5 to 1 ug was reverse transcribed using random hexamers. The immunoSEQ multiplex PCR assay, covering 54 Vbeta and 13 Jbeta segments, was used to amplify TCR beta CDR3 regions. PCR amplification bias was corrected by using a synthetic template baseline for primer optimization and computational correction. The paper's data handling went like this. Reads were annotated to V, D and J genes per IMGT and analyzed with immunoSEQ Analyzer, keeping only productive sequences. Clonality was computed as one minus Shannon entropy normalized by log2 of the number of productive unique sequences. For each patient and control, public and private clones were evaluated within the 100 most prevalent clones. A clone was defined as Susac-specific if it was absent from the healthy and MS cohorts, from 1052 published viral clones and from other ImmuneACCESS disease sequences. TCRdb itself trimmed the public reads at Q25 with fastp, ran MiXCR and retained productive beta chains. Records with the same CDR3 protein are collapsed into one entry carrying the most frequent genes and DNA. The V and J calls and clone size come from TCRdb's table, not from the authors' own analysis. Recorded for this sample are about 120,000 distinct CDR3 sequences; roughly 94% of them occurred a single time. 0.1% to 0.15% of the sample is taken by the ten largest.

Sequences were obtained from CD4+ T cells from PBMCs. The chain is encoded by TRBV7-9 joined to TRBJ2-1; the D gene identity is not certain. The receptor's source is a human donor with multiple sclerosis. The CDR3 has the sequence CASSLASVGEQFF. The nucleotide sequence is TGTGCCAGCAGCTTAGCTTCCGTAGGGGAGCAGTTCTTC.